The entry below describes one TCR beta chain. This same CDR3 is encoded by further DNA sequences in the sample. The germline V and J ends were trimmed by 1 base and 5 bases, with 8 bases remaining between them. The CDR3 loop spans 13 amino acids. Per germline, CDR1 MNHNS and CDR2 SASEGT. Participant-given clinical history determined each cohort assignment. This sample is drawn from a study of blood T cell repertoires in COVID-19. Across the study: From T cells, B-cell-depleted T cells, or PBMCs came the material, which was cDNA or gDNA.

Source study methods: The authors estimated nucleated cell counts from reference gene primer amplification. Repertoires were generated with immunoSEQ multiplex PCR, while TCRdb's copy carries only in-frame clones and drops some. V, J and clone size were drawn from that table, and D and trimming were deduced from the DNA. This sample has approximately 490,000 clones, with approximately 86% found just once. Source material: PBMCs or T cells enriched from blood (not recorded which). The receptor was isolated from a woman aged 18 to 35 who had recovered from COVID-19. The chain carries TRBV6-1 and TRBJ1-1; D is unresolved. The CDR3 reads CASSEDRETEAFF. DNA of the CDR3: TGTGCCAGCAGTGAAGATCGGGAAACTGAAGCTTTCTTT.